Given below is one T cell receptor beta chain in context. CDR1 is SGDLS and CDR2 is YYNGEE in the germline V gene. Trimming took 5 bases from V and 7 from J; bases not matched to a gene: 12. The CDR3 length is 16 residues. The sample comes from a study of blood T cell repertoires in COVID-19. Overall study context: The cDNA or gDNA used as material had been derived from T cells, B-cell-depleted T cells, or PBMCs.

In the original processing: Reference gene primer amplification in the assay estimated nucleated cell counts. The data were produced by immunoSEQ multiplex PCR, yet TCRdb's version contains in-frame clones alone and is incomplete. For V, J and clone size, that table is used; D and trimming come from the DNA. The sample records about 120,000 clones, about nine tenths being singletons. The sequence was obtained from a human donor with active COVID-19. The donor label of this sample is uncertain. Sequencing was done on a sample of peripheral blood. V is TRBV9 and J is TRBJ1-3; TRBD1 matches 10 bases. CDR3 amino acids: CASSVTGTGVWNTIYF. In nucleotides, the CDR3 is TGTGCCAGCAGTGTAACCGGGACAGGGGTATGGAACACCATATATTTT. Supplemented by reference TRBV9 and TRBJ1-3, the full variable domain reads DSGVTQTPKHLITATGQRVTLRCSPRSGDLSVYWYQQSLDQGLQFLIQYYNGEERAKGNILERFSAQQFPDLHSELNLSSLELGDSALYFCASSVTGTGVWNTIYFGEGSWLTVV.